Listed here are 7 T cell receptor beta chains from one sample, sequenced in a study of T cells in localized non-small cell lung cancer. Clones were read by immunoSEQ multiplex PCR, and TCRdb kept only the in-frame ones, dropping some. The repertoire holds tens of thousands of clones, with around 79% as singletons. Here the sequenced sample was peripheral blood, taken before any cancer treatment. These receptors all come from a male donor older than 55 with stage III squamous cell lung carcinoma.

The chain is built from TRBV5-6 and TRBJ2-2; D unresolved. With 0 bases removed from V and 7 bases from J, the gap between germline ends came to 1 base. This CDR3 contains 11 residues. Germline CDR1 SGHDT, CDR2 YYEEEE. The CDR3 DNA follows: TGTGCCAGCAGCTTGGACGGGGAGCTGTTTTTT. Translation: CASSLDGELFF.

J is TRBJ2-1 and V is TRBV2, with a tentative D call TRBD1 (6 bases). CDR1 and CDR2 (germline): SNHLY, FYNNEI. Trimming stripped 2 bases from V and 4 bases from J, with 15 bases between. The CDR3 spans 16 residues. The CDR3 nucleotides read TGTGCCAGCAGTGAACGGCAGGGGACGATATACAATGAGCAGTTCTTC. Translation gives CASSERQGTIYNEQFF.

This clone has only a few counts. The chain links TRBV7-9 to TRBJ2-1, with TRBD2 matching over 10 bases. J gave up 9 bases and V 5 bases, and 16 bases lay outside the gene matches. Looked up from germline, CDR1 is SEHNR and CDR2 is FQNEAQ (reference sequence). This CDR3 is 17 amino acids long. The CDR3 spells CASSPTTGSGGAIEQFF. The DNA of the CDR3 is TGTGCCAGCAGCCCTACCACTGGGAGCGGGGGGGCCATTGAGCAGTTCTTC.

The V gene is TRBV6-5, the J gene TRBJ2-7; D tentatively reads TRBD1 or TRBD2 (5 bases each). The CDR3 sequence is 13 residues long. Germline V gene data show CDR1 as MNHEY and CDR2 as SVGAGI. Between the trimmed V and J ends, which lost 6 bases and 2 bases, there was a span of 11 bases. The CDR3 DNA is TGTGCCAGCAGGGGGACGGAAACCTACGAGCAGTACTTC. Translated, it gives CASRGTETYEQYF.

The CDR3 DNA reads TGTGCCGGGGGGACCAGGACCGGGGAGCTGTTTTTT. Translated: CAGGTRTGELFF. The rearrangement uses TRBV2 and TRBJ2-2; the D gene is possibly TRBD2 (6 bases). Germline V gene lookup returns CDR1 SNHLY and CDR2 FYNNEI. V lost 11 bases and J lost 5, with 12 bases in between. The CDR3 contains 12 residues. The whole variable domain, remainder taken from reference TRBV2 and TRBJ2-2, is EPEVTQTPSHQVTQMGQEVILRCVPISNHLYFYWYRQILGQKVEFLVSFYNNEISEKSEIFDDQFSVERPDGSNFTLKIRSTKLEDSAMYFCAGGTRTGELFFGEGSRLTVL.

This chain links TRBV6-5 with TRBJ2-1; D uncertain. Between the trimmed V and J ends, which lost 2 bases and 0 bases, there was a span of 8 bases. The CDR3 runs to 15 residues. Per the germline V gene, CDR1 is MNHEY and CDR2 is SVGAGI. The CDR3 here is CASSYGSSSYNEQFF. CDR3 DNA: TGTGCCAGCAGTTACGGGTCTAGCTCCTACAATGAGCAGTTCTTC.

The DNA of the CDR3 is TGTGCCAGCAGCCGCGACCTGTCTCCAGGGCATTTT. This encodes CASSRDLSPGHF. The V call is TRBV7-9, the J call TRBJ1-5; no clear D. The CDR3 spans 12 residues. Per germline, CDR1 SEHNR and CDR2 FQNEAQ (reference sequence). With 5 bases removed from V and 15 bases from J, the gap between germline ends came to 17 bases.